These 15 T cell receptor beta chains originate from one sample sequenced in a study of Ad26.COV2.S vaccination and SARS-CoV-2 variants. Method: immunoSEQ multiplex PCR; TCRdb's copy keeps in-frame clones and lacks some. Altogether a few hundred thousand clones are present, approximately 88% being singletons, with the ten largest covering 3.6%. Noted treatment: about 20 received Ad26.COV2.S at low or high dose, single or two shots; several received placebo; per-sample allocation not given. All samples were drawn on day 63, counting from the first vaccine or placebo injection. This sample comprised peripheral blood, obtained in a trial of Ad26.COV2.S vaccine versus placebo. The receptors come from a person between 18 and 65 years old who received the Ad26.COV2.S COVID-19 vaccine or a placebo.

There are a few counts of this clone. The chain links TRBV10-3 to TRBJ2-7; 7 bases match TRBD1. This CDR3 comprises 15 residues. Trimming at V came to 8 bases and at J to 4 bases, leaving 14 bases not matched to a gene. Germline CDR1 ENHRY, CDR2 SYGVKD. The CDR3 coding sequence is TGTGCCATCTTTGACGATACCGGGACAGAATACGAGCAGTACTTC. This codes for CAIFDDTGTEYEQYF.

V usage is TRBV7-9 and J usage is TRBJ1-5; D uncertain. CDR3 size: 15 residues. CDR1 and CDR2 from the germline V gene are SEHNR and FQNEAQ (reference sequence). V was pared by 5 bases and J by 6 bases, with 17 bases between. The DNA of the CDR3 is TGTGCCAGCAGCCCCATTAGCGCAGCGCCTCAGCCCCAGCATTTT. This gives the protein CASSPISAAPQPQHF.

The CDR3 loop is CASSQDWAGQGLFSYEQYF. CDR3 coding DNA: TGCGCCAGCAGCCAAGATTGGGCGGGGCAGGGCCTTTTCTCGTACGAGCAGTACTTC. This chain uses TRBV4-1 with TRBJ2-7, with a tentative D call TRBD2 (6 bases). The CDR3 loop spans 19 amino acids. CDR1 and CDR2 (germline): MGHRA, YSYEKL. V was trimmed by 0 bases and J by 4 bases, leaving 25 bases between them.

The J gene is TRBJ2-2, the V gene TRBV5-1, with 10 bases identical to TRBD1. After removal of 4 bases from V and 5 bases from J, the junction contained 8 bases not matched to a gene. Germline loops: CDR1 SGHRS, CDR2 YFSETQ. This CDR3 is built from 16 residues. The chain's CDR3 is CASSLRPGQGTGELFF. In DNA, the CDR3 is TGCGCCAGCAGCCTCAGACCGGGACAGGGGACCGGGGAGCTGTTTTTT.

The chain uses TRBV6-1 and TRBJ1-2; the D gene is possibly TRBD1 (6 bases). The V end lost 1 base, the J end lost 5 bases, and 11 bases lay between the germline ends. CDR1 is MNHNS and CDR2 is SASEGT in the germline V gene. The CDR3 runs to 14 residues. For the CDR3, the DNA is TGTGCCAGCAGTGAAGGAGCAGGGGCATATGGCTACACCTTC. Amino acids: CASSEGAGAYGYTF.

The chain carries TRBV5-4 and TRBJ1-5, with D hard to call. Trimming removed 0 bases at V and 2 bases at J, with 12 bases between. Germline CDR1 is SGHNT and CDR2 is YYREEE (reference sequence). The CDR3 extends over 16 amino acids. The CDR3 coding sequence is TGTGCCAGCAGCTTGGAACCGACCAAGGGCAATCAGCCCCAGCATTTT. This translates into CASSLEPTKGNQPQHF.

V gene TRBV2 combines with J gene TRBJ1-2; D is ambiguous. Germline lookup yields CDR1 SNHLY and CDR2 FYNNEI. The CDR3 covers 12 residues. The ends were cut back, 6 bases at V and 4 bases at J, with 9 bases in the middle. DNA of the CDR3: TGTGCCAGCAGCGGTTGGAGCTATGGCTACACCTTC. Translation gives CASSGWSYGYTF.

This chain connects TRBV7-8 to TRBJ1-5, with 8 positions matching TRBD1. V shed 2 bases, J shed 0 bases, and the junction held 15 bases outside the gene matches. Germline V gives CDR1 SGHVS, CDR2 FQNEAQ. The CDR3 loop spans 20 amino acids. The CDR3 sequence is CASSLIFGRGPENSNQPQHF. Written as DNA, the CDR3 is TGTGCCAGCAGCTTAATTTTCGGCAGGGGGCCTGAAAATAGCAATCAGCCCCAGCATTTT.

The gene calls are TRBV19 and TRBJ2-3; D is undetermined. V dropped 3 bases and J dropped 4 bases, with 8 bases sitting between them. Germline lookup yields CDR1 LNHDA and CDR2 SQIVND (reference sequence). The CDR3 sequence is 13 residues long. The chain's CDR3 is CASSMVSPDTQYF. CDR3 DNA: TGTGCCAGTAGTATGGTTAGTCCAGATACGCAGTATTTT. The variable domain in full, with the rest retrieved from reference TRBV19 and TRBJ2-3, is DGGITQSPKYLFRKEGQNVTLSCEQNLNHDAMYWYRQDPGQGLRLIYYSQIVNDFQKGDIAEGYSVSREKKESFPLTVTSAQKNPTAFYLCASSMVSPDTQYFGPGTRLTVL.

The V call is TRBV3-1 (or the pseudogene TRBV3-2), the J call TRBJ2-3; D ambiguous. V was pared by 1 base and J by 3 bases, with 17 bases between. CDR1 is LGHDT and CDR2 is YNNKEL in the germline V gene (reference sequence). The CDR3 contains 17 residues. CDR3 sequence: CASSQGTSGHGTDTQYF. CDR3 nucleotides: TGTGCCAGCAGCCAAGGGACCTCGGGTCATGGTACAGATACGCAGTATTTT.

The chain couples TRBV28 to TRBJ1-1; maybe TRBD1 (5 bases). Trimming shortened V by 5 bases and J by 4 bases, and 20 bases separated the two germline ends. Germline CDR1 and CDR2: MDHEN and SYDVKM. The CDR3 loop spans 16 amino acids. The CDR3 is CASSPAGQGGITEAFF. CDR3 nucleotides: TGTGCCAGCAGTCCCGCCGGGCAGGGTGGAATCACTGAAGCTTTCTTT.

The V gene is TRBV3-1 (or the pseudogene TRBV3-2), the J gene TRBJ2-3; D gene unclear. Germline CDR1 reads LGHDT; CDR2 reads YNNKEL (reference sequence). Trimming stripped 5 bases from V and 0 bases from J, with 6 bases between. This CDR3 has 13 residues. The CDR3 sequence is CASSASSTDTQYF. CDR3 nucleotides: TGTGCCAGCAGCGCTTCTAGCACAGATACGCAGTATTTT.

This rearrangement joins TRBV4-3 to TRBJ2-3; either TRBD1 or TRBD2 may fit D (6 bases each). Germline V gene lookup returns CDR1 LGHNA and CDR2 YSLEER. The V gene lost 0 bases and the J gene lost 2 bases, with 12 bases spanning the gap. The CDR3 spans 16 residues. The CDR3: CASSQDWGANTDTQYF. CDR3 DNA: TGCGCCAGCAGCCAAGATTGGGGGGCAAACACAGATACGCAGTATTTT.

Worth noting for this clone: A junction boundary mismatches the germline segment, possibly from a read error. The chain links TRBV7-7 to TRBJ2-1; D is possibly TRBD2 (7 bases). There are 15 residues in the CDR3. The germline CDR1 and CDR2 sequences are SSHAT and FNYEAQ (reference sequence). The CDR3 DNA reads as TGTGCTAGCAGCTTCGCGGGGGCTACCTACAATGAGCAGTTCTTC. This encodes CASSFAGATYNEQFF.

This chain uses TRBV10-3 with TRBJ2-1, with TRBD2 matching over 10 bases. Germline CDR1 and CDR2: ENHRY and SYGVKD. J lost 8 bases, V lost 5 bases, and 9 bases had no gene match. This CDR3 has 15 amino acids. CDR3 region: CAISLKRGGLDEQFF. Written as DNA, the CDR3 is TGTGCCATCAGTCTAAAGCGGGGGGGCCTGGATGAGCAGTTCTTC.